Listed here are 18 T cell receptor beta chains from one sample, sequenced in a study of T cells in Graves' hyperthyroidism and ophthalmopathy. The investigators amplified TCR beta CDR3 regions from RNA transcripts. HTBI primers drove first-round RT-PCR of the TCR CDR3. TCRdb ran MiXCR on the multiplex PCR reads and lists one entry per CDR3 protein. The repertoire holds roughly 560,000 distinct CDR3 sequences, with roughly 15% as singletons. Specimen: blood. The receptors were gathered from a woman aged 35 to 49 with Graves' ophthalmopathy.

The rearrangement links TRBV19 to TRBJ1-2; D remains ambiguous. Germline CDR1 and CDR2: LNHDA and SQIVND (reference sequence). Trimming left V 2 bases short and J 13 bases short, with 17 bases between. The length of the CDR3 is 13 residues. The CDR3 sequence: CASSIRSAQPFTF. In DNA, the CDR3 is TGTGCCAGTAGTATAAGAAGTGCTCAGCCGTTCACCTTC.

This clonotype was seen many times. The chain links TRBV28 to TRBJ2-7; D may be TRBD2 (7 bases). Germline V gene sequence: CDR1 MDHEN, CDR2 SYDVKM. This CDR3 region has 16 residues. V was shortened by 5 bases and J by 1 base, with 18 bases between the two germline ends. The CDR3: CASSPRGGLRSYEQYF. For the CDR3, the DNA is TGTGCCAGCAGTCCCCGCGGGGGCCTCAGGTCCTACGAGCAGTACTTC.

This clonotype was observed a few times. The chain couples TRBV6-1 to TRBJ2-3; D gene ambiguous. CDR1 is MNHNS, CDR2 SASEGT, per germline. V lost 2 bases and J 3 bases, leaving 6 bases between the germline ends. The CDR3 consists of 13 residues. Written as DNA, the CDR3 is TGTGCCAGCAGTGAACAAAAAACAGATACGCAGTATTTT. This translates into CASSEQKTDTQYF.

In its sample, this clonotype was seen many times. V and J are TRBV15 and TRBJ2-2; no clear D gene. The CDR3 has 14 amino acids. CDR1 and CDR2 from the germline V gene are LNHNV and YYDKDF (reference sequence). Trimming cost V 0 bases and J 4 bases, with 6 bases left between them. The CDR3 nucleotides are TGTGCCACCAGCAGAGATTGGGGCACCGGGGAGCTGTTTTTT. It translates to CATSRDWGTGELFF.

In its sample, this clonotype was seen a few times. The J gene is TRBJ1-5, the V gene TRBV18; possible D gene TRBD1, 5 bases. Deletions cut 5 bases from V and 6 bases from J, with 17 bases between. Germline values: CDR1 KGHSH, CDR2 LQKENI. The CDR3 runs to 15 residues. CDR3 protein: CASSSGMGRGQPQHF. The CDR3 nucleotides are TGTGCCAGCTCATCCGGTATGGGGCGCGGTCAGCCCCAGCATTTT.

The chain uses TRBV7-9 and TRBJ2-5; no clear D gene. Germline V gene lookup returns CDR1 SEHNR and CDR2 FQNEAQ (reference sequence). The length of the CDR3 is 13 residues. Trimming left V 6 bases short and J 5 bases short, with 13 bases between. For the CDR3, the DNA is TGTGCCAGCAGGCGCGGAGAATGGGAGACCCAGTACTTC. Translating it yields CASRRGEWETQYF.

Ten or more counts support this clonotype. The chain couples TRBV10-3 to TRBJ2-7; possible D gene TRBD1, 5 bases. Trimming shortened V by 5 bases and J by 5 bases, and 16 bases separated the two germline ends. In germline, CDR1 is ENHRY, CDR2 SYGVKD. This CDR3 has 14 residues. The CDR3 DNA reads as TGTGCCATCAGTAGACAGTCCCTTTCCGACGAGCAGTACTTC. Translating gives CAISRQSLSDEQYF.

The chain employs TRBV20-1 and TRBJ1-2, with TRBD1 identical over 8 bases. Germline V gene sequence: CDR1 DFQATT, CDR2 SNEGSKA (reference sequence). The CDR3 consists of 14 residues. Trimming cost V 6 bases and J 3 bases; bases outside gene matches: 9. This CDR3 is CSANPTGDHYGYTF. As DNA, the CDR3 is TGCAGTGCCAACCCGACAGGGGATCACTATGGCTACACCTTC.

This clonotype has a count of ten or more. The chain combines TRBV20-1 with TRBJ1-1; perhaps TRBD1 as D (6 bases). The length of the CDR3 is 18 residues. From germline, CDR1 is DFQATT and CDR2 SNEGSKA (reference sequence). Trimming shortened V by 2 bases and J by 3 bases, and 25 bases separated the two germline ends. This CDR3 reads CSARSGGQPPSWDTEAFF. CDR3 nucleotide sequence: TGCAGTGCTAGATCGGGGGGCCAACCACCTTCCTGGGACACTGAAGCTTTCTTT.

This clonotype has at least ten counts. V and J are TRBV18 and TRBJ2-7; TRBD1 might be the D (5 bases). Trimming removed 2 bases from V and 5 bases from J, with 22 bases in between. This CDR3 contains 17 residues. From germline, CDR1 is KGHSH and CDR2 LQKENI. CDR3 sequence (DNA): TGTGCCAGCTCACCAGAGCTTTGGCAGGGCAAAGGGGACGAGCAGTACTTC. Protein: CASSPELWQGKGDEQYF.

The chain joins TRBV4-1 to TRBJ2-7; D not resolved. Per germline, CDR1 MGHRA and CDR2 YSYEKL. This CDR3 is built from 13 residues. Trimming removed 2 bases from V and 6 bases from J, with 11 bases in between. The CDR3 here is CASSQLLRSEQYF. For the CDR3, the DNA is TGCGCCAGCAGCCAACTATTAAGGAGCGAGCAGTACTTC.

The chain couples TRBV29-1 to TRBJ1-1; D is perhaps TRBD1 (6 bases). V was pared by 5 bases and J by 4 bases, with 11 bases between. This CDR3 has 12 residues. Germline-derived CDR1 and CDR2 are SQVTM and ANQGSEA. This CDR3 is CSVNEGGTEAFF. The CDR3 DNA reads as TGCAGCGTTAATGAGGGGGGCACTGAAGCTTTCTTT.

This chain links TRBV5-1 with TRBJ2-2; 10 nucleotides match TRBD2. Unmatched junction bases numbered 4, after V lost 4 bases and J lost 1 base. The length of the CDR3 is 16 residues. CDR1 SGHRS and CDR2 YFSETQ come from the germline V gene. CDR3 protein: CASSRTSGENTGELFF. The CDR3, as DNA: TGCGCCAGCAGCCGGACTAGCGGAGAGAACACCGGGGAGCTGTTTTTT.

This clonotype has just a few counts. This chain joins TRBV2 and TRBJ1-6, with 9 bases that match TRBD1. Trimming cost V 11 bases and J 4 bases; bases outside gene matches: 6. Germline assignment: CDR1 SNHLY and CDR2 FYNNEI. The CDR3 runs 14 residues. The CDR3 is CAGVGTGYNSPLHF. The CDR3 nucleotides are TGTGCCGGTGTCGGGACAGGGTATAATTCACCCCTCCACTTT.

This clonotype was seen repeatedly, ten times or more. V is TRBV28 and J is TRBJ2-7, with 8 positions matching TRBD2. The CDR3 extends over 17 amino acids. With 5 bases clipped from V and 0 bases from J, the junction kept 12 bases outside the gene matches. Per the germline V gene, CDR1 is MDHEN and CDR2 is SYDVKM. CDR3 DNA: TGTGCCAGCAGTACCTCGGGGGGGGACGGTCACTCCTACGAGCAGTACTTC. Amino acids: CASSTSGGDGHSYEQYF.

This clonotype was counted at least ten times. The chain joins TRBV24-1 to TRBJ2-5; the D gene is possibly TRBD2 (5 bases). The CDR3 runs 14 residues. Germline V CDR1 and CDR2: KGHDR, SFDVKD. Trimming stripped 2 bases from V and 3 bases from J, with 9 bases between. The CDR3 sequence: CATSDYRGKETQYF. In DNA form, the CDR3 reads TGTGCCACCAGTGATTATCGGGGAAAAGAGACCCAGTACTTC.

This clonotype appeared many times. The chain joins TRBV6-1 to TRBJ1-2; no reliable D call. Germline values: CDR1 MNHNS, CDR2 SASEGT. Trimming removed 2 bases from V and 4 bases from J, with 11 bases in between. The CDR3 runs 14 residues. CDR3 bases: TGTGCCAGCAGTGAATTGGAAGGCGGCTATGGCTACACCTTC. This encodes CASSELEGGYGYTF.

This clonotype was observed many times. The chain uses TRBV27 and TRBJ2-3; 7 bases agree with TRBD2. This CDR3 comprises 17 residues. The J segment lost 5 bases and the V segment lost 5 bases, leaving 16 bases of the junction unmatched. In germline, CDR1 is MNHEY, CDR2 SMNVEV (reference sequence). The DNA for the CDR3 is TGTGCCAGCAGTCTAACCCCCGGGGCTAGCGGCAGAGATACGCAGTATTTT. Its protein product is CASSLTPGASGRDTQYF.